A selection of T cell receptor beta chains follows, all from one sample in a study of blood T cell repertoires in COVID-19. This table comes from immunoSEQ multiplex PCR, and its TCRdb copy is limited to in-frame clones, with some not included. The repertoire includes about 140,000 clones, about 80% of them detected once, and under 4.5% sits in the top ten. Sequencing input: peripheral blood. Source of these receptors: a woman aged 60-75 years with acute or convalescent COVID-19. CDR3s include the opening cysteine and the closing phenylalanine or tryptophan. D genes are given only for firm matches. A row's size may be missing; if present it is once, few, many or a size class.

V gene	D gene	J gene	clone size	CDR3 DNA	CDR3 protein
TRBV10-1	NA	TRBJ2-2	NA	TGCGCCAGCAGTGAGTCTTACAGTACTTTCACCGGGGAGCTGTTTTTT	CASSESYSTFTGELFF
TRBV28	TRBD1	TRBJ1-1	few	TGTGCCAGCAGTCTCTGGACAGGCGGGACTGAAGCTTTCTTT	CASSLWTGGTEAFF
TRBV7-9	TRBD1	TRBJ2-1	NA	TGTGCCAGCAGCCCAGGGGGTTTAGATGAGCAGTTCTTC	CASSPGGLDEQFF
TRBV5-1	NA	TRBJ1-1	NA	TGCGCCAGCAAAGGGGGTTGGACTGAAGCTTTCTTT	CASKGGWTEAFF
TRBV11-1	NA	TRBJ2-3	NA	TGTGCCAGCAGCCACCCGGGACAAACTAGCACAGATACGCAGTATTTT	CASSHPGQTSTDTQYF
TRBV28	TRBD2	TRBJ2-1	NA	TGTGCCAGCAGTTCCTTCCGGGTCGCTAGCGGGGACAGCTCCTACAATGAGCAGTTCTTC	CASSSFRVASGDSSYNEQFF
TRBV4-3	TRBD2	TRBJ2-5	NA	TGCGCCAGCAGCCAAACGGGGGGGGCAACAGAGACCCAGTACTTC	CASSQTGGATETQYF
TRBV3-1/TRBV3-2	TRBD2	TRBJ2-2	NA	TGTGCCAGCAGACAGAGCGGGGCTCCCACCGGGGAGCTGTTTTTT	CASRQSGAPTGELFF
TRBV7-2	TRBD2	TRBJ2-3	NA	TGTGCCAGCAGCTTAAGAGTTCTAGCGGGAGGGGATACGCAGTATTTT	CASSLRVLAGGDTQYF
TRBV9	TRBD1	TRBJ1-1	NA	TGTGCCAGCAGCGCGGACAGGTTCGGCACTGAAGCTTTCTTT	CASSADRFGTEAFF
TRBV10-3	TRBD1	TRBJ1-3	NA	TGTGCCATCAGCGATTCCTTTGGGACAGCACACTCTGGAAACACCATATATTTT	CAISDSFGTAHSGNTIYF
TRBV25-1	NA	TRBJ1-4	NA	TGTGCCAGCAGTGAGGCGGGACTGAAGGGTGAAAAACTGTTTTTT	CASSEAGLKGEKLFF
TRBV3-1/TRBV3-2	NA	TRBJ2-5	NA	TGTGCCAGCAGCCCGAACACCCAAGAGACCCAGTACTTC	CASSPNTQETQYF
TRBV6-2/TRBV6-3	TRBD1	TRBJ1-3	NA	TGTGCCAGCAGTTACCGGGACAGTTGGAGGGGAAACACCATATATTTT	CASSYRDSWRGNTIYF
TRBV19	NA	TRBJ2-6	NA	TGTGCCAGTAGTATCAGGCCCGTTAGGTCTGGGGCCAACGTCCTGACTTTC	CASSIRPVRSGANVLTF
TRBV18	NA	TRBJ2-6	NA	TGTGCCAGCTCACCACCGATCGGCTCTGGGGCCAACGTCCTGACTTTC	CASSPPIGSGANVLTF
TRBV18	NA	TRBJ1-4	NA	TGTGCCAGCTCACCAAGGAGAGGTGGGGAAAAACTGTTTTTT	CASSPRRGGEKLFF
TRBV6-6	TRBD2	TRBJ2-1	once	TGTGCCAGCAGTGGACTAGCGGGAGGTGAGCAGTTCTTC	CASSGLAGGEQFF
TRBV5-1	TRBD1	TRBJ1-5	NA	TGCGCCAGCAGCTTGGGACAGGGGGCTTATCAGCCCCAGCATTTT	CASSLGQGAYQPQHF
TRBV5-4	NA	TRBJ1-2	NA	TGTGCCAGCAGCCAAGGGGGAGGGCAGCACTATGGCTACACCTTC	CASSQGGGQHYGYTF
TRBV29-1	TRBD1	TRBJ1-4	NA	TGCAGCGTCGCACAGGACAGGGGAAGGGAAAAACTGTTTTTT	CSVAQDRGREKLFF
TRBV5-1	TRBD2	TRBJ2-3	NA	TGCGCCAGCAGCTTAGCGGGAGCGGGGGATACGCAGTATTTT	CASSLAGAGDTQYF
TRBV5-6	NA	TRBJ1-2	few	TGTGCCAGCAGCGAACAGGATTATGGCTACACCTTC	CASSEQDYGYTF
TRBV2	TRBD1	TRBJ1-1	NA	TGTGCCAGCGGACTGGGACAGGGGTTTTCGGAAGCTTTCTTT	CASGLGQGFSEAFF
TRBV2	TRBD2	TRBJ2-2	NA	TGTGCCAGCAGTCGTGAGCGGGAGAGCGGGGAGCTGTTTTTT	CASSRERESGELFF
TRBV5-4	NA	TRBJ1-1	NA	TGTGCCAGCAGCTTGGGGAGAGGGAACACTGAAGCTTTCTTT	CASSLGRGNTEAFF
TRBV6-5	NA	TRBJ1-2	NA	TGTGCCAGCAGTTACTCGAGGGGGGGAGGCTACACCTTC	CASSYSRGGGYTF
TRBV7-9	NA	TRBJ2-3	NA	TGTGCCAGCAGCCCTACTACCTCCCGGGGACAAAGGCCCACAGATACGCAGTATTTT	CASSPTTSRGQRPTDTQYF
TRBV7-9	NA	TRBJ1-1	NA	TGTGCCAGCATCCGCAGCGAGGACACTGAAGCTTTCTTT	CASIRSEDTEAFF
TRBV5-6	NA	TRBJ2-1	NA	TGTGCCAGCAGCTTTGTGCGGGTAGAGCAGTTCTTC	CASSFVRVEQFF
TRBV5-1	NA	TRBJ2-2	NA	TGCGCCAGCAGCCCTGCAGCTAGCGCCTCCACCGGGGAGCTGTTTTTT	CASSPAASASTGELFF
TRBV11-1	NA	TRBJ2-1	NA	TGTGCCAGCAGCTTCGGCAATGAGCAGTTCTTC	CASSFGNEQFF
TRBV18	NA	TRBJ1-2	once	TGTGCCAGCTCACCAAGTTCAGGGAACTATGGCTACACCTTC	CASSPSSGNYGYTF
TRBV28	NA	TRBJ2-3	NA	TGTGCCAGCAGGACAACGCCAGATACGCAGTATTTT	CASRTTPDTQYF
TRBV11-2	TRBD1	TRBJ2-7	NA	TGTGCCAGCAGTGCTGACAGGGTCCCCTACGAGCAGTACTTC	CASSADRVPYEQYF
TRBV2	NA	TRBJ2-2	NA	TGTGCCAGCAGTGTCTCACCGGACTCGGCAAAAAGGACCGGGGAGCTGTTTTTT	CASSVSPDSAKRTGELFF